This entry is about one T cell receptor (beta chain). The CDR3 is 13 residues long. V trimming: 6 bases; J trimming: 3 bases; junction bases outside the gene matches: 3. The V gene's germline CDR1 is SNHLY and CDR2 FYNNEI. This specimen comes from a study of blood T cell repertoires in COVID-19. On the study more broadly: Acute-phase and convalescent COVID-19 samples originated in the United States, Italy and Spain. T cells, B-cell-depleted T cells, or PBMCs supplied cDNA or gDNA.

Enrollment of patients from Seattle took place during active infection, with longitudinal follow-up. In the authors' methods: Estimation of nucleated cell counts was performed using reference gene primer amplification. The data were produced by immunoSEQ multiplex PCR, yet TCRdb's version contains in-frame clones alone and is incomplete. V and J calls and clone size follow that table, whereas D and trimming were derived from the DNA. This repertoire shows about 350,000 clones, approximately 86% found once; its top ten account for less than 9%. The source material was peripheral blood. The sequence was obtained from a woman aged 60-75 years with COVID-19, enrolled during active disease. The rearrangement links TRBV2 to TRBJ1-1; TRBD1 agrees at 8 bases. The CDR3: CASRDRAHTEAFF. DNA of the CDR3: TGTGCCAGCAGGGACAGGGCCCACACTGAAGCTTTCTTT.